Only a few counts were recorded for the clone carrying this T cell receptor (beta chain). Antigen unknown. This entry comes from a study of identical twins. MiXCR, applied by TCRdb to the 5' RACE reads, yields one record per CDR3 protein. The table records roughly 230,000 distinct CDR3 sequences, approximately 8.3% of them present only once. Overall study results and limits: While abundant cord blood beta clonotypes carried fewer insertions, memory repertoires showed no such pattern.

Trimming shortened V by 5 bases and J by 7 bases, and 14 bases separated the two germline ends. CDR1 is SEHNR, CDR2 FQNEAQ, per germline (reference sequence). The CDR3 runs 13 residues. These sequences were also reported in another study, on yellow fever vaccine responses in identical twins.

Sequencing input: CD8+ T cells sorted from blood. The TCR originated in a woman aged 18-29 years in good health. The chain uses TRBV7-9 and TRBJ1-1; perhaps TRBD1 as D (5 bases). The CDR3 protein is CASSRPGGIEAFF. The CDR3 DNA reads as TGTGCCAGCAGCCGACCCGGGGGGATTGAAGCTTTCTTT.